The entry that follows covers one T cell receptor beta chain sequence. Antigen specificity is unknown. The data belong to a study of cytomegalovirus exposure and HLA in healthy donors. The germline V gene has CDR1 SGHRS and CDR2 YFSETQ. The CDR3 length is 12 residues. Trimming took 2 bases from V and 6 from J, leaving 6 bases between them. The PCR used 60 Vbeta and 13 Jbeta primers. Sequencing used immunoSEQ multiplex PCR; TCRdb keeps in-frame clones, though not all of them. The sample has 60,000 to 65,000 clones. The study's findings and limits: TCR beta V- and J-gene trimming, according to a later analysis, was linked to a missense DCLRE1C variant.

The clonotype was recovered from a woman aged 18-30 years in good health and CMV-seronegative. Sequencing was carried out using PBMCs. The chain uses TRBV5-1 and TRBJ2-1; tentatively, D is TRBD1 (5 bases). The CDR3 spells CASSFRVNEQFF. The CDR3 nucleotides read TGCGCCAGCAGCTTCAGGGTCAATGAGCAGTTCTTC.